This T cell receptor beta chain was observed in a study of CD8 T cells in Susac syndrome. The CDR3 is 13 amino acids. Germline lookup yields CDR1 SQVTM and CDR2 ANQGSEA. V lost 4 bases and J lost 8; bases outside the gene matches: 9. Reverse transcription of about 0.45 to 1 ug RNA was performed with random hexamers. Each CDR3 protein is one row after TCRdb ran MiXCR on the immunoSEQ multiplex PCR reads. The repertoire includes some 190,000 distinct CDR3 sequences, approximately 95% of them detected once, and approximately 0.088% sits in the top ten. This receptor was obtained from a human donor with multiple sclerosis. Sequenced: CD4+ T cells from PBMCs. The rearrangement links TRBV29-1 to TRBJ2-7; TRBD2 agrees at 9 bases. The CDR3 loop reads CSVVSSGGWQQYF. For the CDR3, the DNA is TGCAGCGTTGTATCCAGCGGGGGGTGGCAGCAGTACTTC.